Listed below are T cell receptor beta chains from one sample, sequenced in a study of blood T cell repertoires in COVID-19. Here immunoSEQ multiplex PCR was the method, and the copy in TCRdb shows in-frame clones only, minus some. The sample consists of tens of thousands of clones, around 87% of them appearing once. Source material: peripheral blood. The receptor source for this set is a human donor in a cohort sampled during active COVID-19. CDR3s include the opening cysteine and the closing phenylalanine or tryptophan. The D gene is left open where the match is weak. For some rows the clone size is stated as once, few or many, or as a class when expanded; others skip it.

D gene: .
clone size: .
J gene: TRBJ1-5
V gene: TRBV19
CDR3 DNA: TGTGCCAGTAGTATCCAGTTCAATCAGCCCCAGCATTTT
CDR3 protein: CASSIQFNQPQHF

D gene: .
clone size: once
J gene: TRBJ2-1
V gene: TRBV10-3
CDR3 DNA: TGTGCCATCAGTGAACAGGACGGCAATGAGCAGTTCTTC
CDR3 protein: CAISEQDGNEQFF

D gene: .
clone size: .
J gene: TRBJ1-5
V gene: TRBV28
CDR3 DNA: TGTGCCAGCAGGGAGACAGGATATCAGCCCCAGCATTTT
CDR3 protein: CASRETGYQPQHF

D gene: TRBD1
clone size: .
J gene: TRBJ1-3
V gene: TRBV9
CDR3 DNA: TGTGCCAGCAGCCCTCACCCGGACAGGGGATTTGGAAACACCATATATTTT
CDR3 protein: CASSPHPDRGFGNTIYF

D gene: TRBD2
clone size: .
J gene: TRBJ2-1
V gene: TRBV3-1/TRBV3-2
CDR3 DNA: TGTGCCAGCAGCCGTCTCACTAGCGGGGGATACAATGAGCAGTTCTTC
CDR3 protein: CASSRLTSGGYNEQFF

D gene: .
clone size: .
J gene: TRBJ1-5
V gene: TRBV6-5
CDR3 DNA: TGTGCCAGCCAGCCGGGATATAGCAATCAGCCCCAGCATTTT
CDR3 protein: CASQPGYSNQPQHF

D gene: TRBD1
clone size: .
J gene: TRBJ1-4
V gene: TRBV27
CDR3 DNA: TGTGCCAGCAGTTGGACCTCCCCCAGGGGGCGGGCAACTAATGAAAAACTGTTTTTT
CDR3 protein: CASSWTSPRGRATNEKLFF

D gene: TRBD1
clone size: .
J gene: TRBJ1-5
V gene: TRBV2
CDR3 DNA: TGTGCCAGCAGAGAAGACAGGGGGCTTCAGCCCCAGCATTTT
CDR3 protein: CASREDRGLQPQHF

D gene: TRBD2
clone size: .
J gene: TRBJ2-2
V gene: TRBV7-9
CDR3 DNA: TGTGCCAGCAGCTCAGTAGCGGGGGGGACCACCGGGGAGCTGTTTTTT
CDR3 protein: CASSSVAGGTTGELFF

D gene: TRBD1
clone size: .
J gene: TRBJ2-2
V gene: TRBV9
CDR3 DNA: TGTGCCAGCAGCGTACCCAAGGGGGCTAACACCGGGGAGCTGTTTTTT
CDR3 protein: CASSVPKGANTGELFF

D gene: TRBD1
clone size: .
J gene: TRBJ2-2
V gene: TRBV28
CDR3 DNA: TGTGCCAGCAGTTCATGGACAGGGGGCCACGGGGAGCTGTTTTTT
CDR3 protein: CASSSWTGGHGELFF

D gene: .
clone size: .
J gene: TRBJ1-2
V gene: TRBV25-1
CDR3 DNA: TGTGCCAGCAGTGAATACGGGAGCGACTATGGCTACACCTTC
CDR3 protein: CASSEYGSDYGYTF

D gene: .
clone size: .
J gene: TRBJ1-5
V gene: TRBV4-1
CDR3 DNA: TGCGCCAGCAGCCTCACAGATTATAGCAATCAGCCCCAGCATTTT
CDR3 protein: CASSLTDYSNQPQHF

D gene: .
clone size: .
J gene: TRBJ1-5
V gene: TRBV7-9
CDR3 DNA: TGTGCCAGCAGCTTAGGACCTGCGGGCAATCAGCCCCAGCATTTT
CDR3 protein: CASSLGPAGNQPQHF

D gene: TRBD1
clone size: .
J gene: TRBJ2-3
V gene: TRBV5-6
CDR3 DNA: TGTGCCAGCAGCTTGCTGCAGGGGGACACAGATACGCAGTATTTT
CDR3 protein: CASSLLQGDTDTQYF

D gene: .
clone size: once
J gene: TRBJ2-1
V gene: TRBV6-5
CDR3 DNA: TGTGCCAGCACTCAGGGTTCTGAGCAGTTCTTC
CDR3 protein: CASTQGSEQFF

D gene: TRBD2
clone size: .
J gene: TRBJ2-1
V gene: TRBV7-9
CDR3 DNA: TGTGCCAGCAGGGATCTCGGGGGGTACAATGAGCAGTTCTTC
CDR3 protein: CASRDLGGYNEQFF

D gene: .
clone size: .
J gene: TRBJ2-6
V gene: TRBV6-5
CDR3 DNA: TGTGCCAGCAGCCCCCGGGACTCTGGGGCCAACGTCCTGACTTTC
CDR3 protein: CASSPRDSGANVLTF

D gene: TRBD1
clone size: .
J gene: TRBJ1-5
V gene: TRBV6-2/TRBV6-3
CDR3 DNA: TGTGCCAGCAGTTACGACAGGGGTGGAAATCAGCCCCAGCATTTT
CDR3 protein: CASSYDRGGNQPQHF

D gene: .
clone size: .
J gene: TRBJ1-4
V gene: TRBV5-1
CDR3 DNA: TGCGCCAGCAGCGTTTGGGGAGACTTTAATGAAAAACTGTTTTTT
CDR3 protein: CASSVWGDFNEKLFF

D gene: .
clone size: .
J gene: TRBJ2-5
V gene: TRBV5-1
CDR3 DNA: TGCGCCAGCAGCTCATCAGGGGAGGGAGAGACCCAGTACTTC
CDR3 protein: CASSSSGEGETQYF

D gene: .
clone size: .
J gene: TRBJ1-2
V gene: TRBV6-5
CDR3 DNA: TGTGCCAGCAGCGACACGGGGGGGTATGGCTACACCTTC
CDR3 protein: CASSDTGGYGYTF

D gene: .
clone size: few
J gene: TRBJ2-1
V gene: TRBV18
CDR3 DNA: TGTGCCAGCTCACTCTCCGGGTCGCTAATCAATGAGCAGTTCTTC
CDR3 protein: CASSLSGSLINEQFF

D gene: TRBD1
clone size: .
J gene: TRBJ2-5
V gene: TRBV6-2/TRBV6-3
CDR3 DNA: TGTGCCAGCAGTTACCCACAACAGGGGCGAGAGACCCAGTACTTC
CDR3 protein: CASSYPQQGRETQYF

D gene: TRBD1
clone size: .
J gene: TRBJ2-3
V gene: TRBV14
CDR3 DNA: TGTGCCAGCAGCCTCCGCCAGGGGGCTATCACAGATACGCAGTATTTT
CDR3 protein: CASSLRQGAITDTQYF

D gene: TRBD1
clone size: .
J gene: TRBJ2-7
V gene: TRBV6-5
CDR3 DNA: TGTGCCAGCAGTTACTCGGGACAGAGCTCCTACGAGCAGTACTTC
CDR3 protein: CASSYSGQSSYEQYF

D gene: TRBD2
clone size: .
J gene: TRBJ2-1
V gene: TRBV5-3
CDR3 DNA: TGTGCCAGAAGGCCGGGACTAGCGGGGGGCTACGGTGAGCAGTTCTTC
CDR3 protein: CARRPGLAGGYGEQFF

D gene: TRBD1
clone size: .
J gene: TRBJ1-2
V gene: TRBV3-1/TRBV3-2
CDR3 DNA: TGTGCCAGCAGCCAAGATTGGGGTTCGTGGAGACAGGGACGTGGCTACACCTTC
CDR3 protein: CASSQDWGSWRQGRGYTF

D gene: TRBD1
clone size: .
J gene: TRBJ1-2
V gene: TRBV10-3
CDR3 DNA: TGTGCCATCCGGGACAGTCCTCTTAACTATGGCTACACCTTC
CDR3 protein: CAIRDSPLNYGYTF

D gene: .
clone size: .
J gene: TRBJ2-5
V gene: TRBV11-2
CDR3 DNA: TGTGCCAGCAGCTTCAGTGTGGGGGGGGCGACCCAGTACTTC
CDR3 protein: CASSFSVGGATQYF

D gene: .
clone size: .
J gene: TRBJ2-5
V gene: TRBV12-3/TRBV12-4
CDR3 DNA: TGTGCCAGCAGTATATCAGGGATTGAGACCCAGTACTTC
CDR3 protein: CASSISGIETQYF

D gene: .
clone size: .
J gene: TRBJ2-3
V gene: TRBV5-1
CDR3 DNA: TGCGCCAGCAGCTTGAACCAGGGGTACACAGATACGCAGTATTTT
CDR3 protein: CASSLNQGYTDTQYF

D gene: TRBD1
clone size: .
J gene: TRBJ2-6
V gene: TRBV2
CDR3 DNA: TGTGCCACCAACCCCCCAGGGGGCTCTGGGGCCAACGTCCTGACTTTC
CDR3 protein: CATNPPGGSGANVLTF

D gene: TRBD1
clone size: .
J gene: TRBJ2-7
V gene: TRBV14
CDR3 DNA: TGTGCCAGCAGCTTTTTGGACAGGTTCTACGAGCAGTACTTC
CDR3 protein: CASSFLDRFYEQYF

D gene: .
clone size: .
J gene: TRBJ2-5
V gene: TRBV4-1
CDR3 DNA: TGCGCCAGCAGCCACCCGGGACTCTCGAGGGTATCAGAGACCCAGTACTTC
CDR3 protein: CASSHPGLSRVSETQYF